The rows below give T cell receptor beta chains drawn from one sample of a study of regulatory T cells in long-lasting Graves disease. TCRdb re-analysed the multiplex PCR reads in MiXCR, keeping a single row per CDR3 protein. The sample has roughly 610,000 distinct CDR3 sequences; roughly a sixth are singletons. The same data also contributed to another study, on T cells in Graves' hyperthyroidism and ophthalmopathy.

The material sequenced was peripheral blood mononuclear cells (PBMCs), taken at new diagnosis, from a patient treated with antithyroid drugs. The origin of the receptors is a man younger than 35 with Graves disease. CDR3s leave out the opening cysteine and the closing phenylalanine or tryptophan. The order of the fields is V gene, D gene, clone size, CDR3 protein. The D gene is left open where the match is weak. Only part of the rows carry a size: once, few, many, or a class if the clone is expanded.

>TRBV3-1|-|many
ASSQVLDQPQH
>TRBV27|-|many
ASSLNGGRRSYEQY
>TRBV7-9|TRBD2|-
ASSLAGLAGSSYNEQF
>TRBV5-5|-|-
ASSSLGGNSYEQY
>TRBV28|-|many
ASSSRDKSSYEQY
>TRBV7-8|-|many
ASSLTGGDGNQPQH
>TRBV6-2/TRBV6-3|-|many
ASNPGWVGNEQF
>TRBV20-1|-|many
SARGDAGLGPDTQY
>TRBV28|-|-
ASSQSSRTGNSYNEQF
>TRBV11-2|TRBD1|many
ASSLAGTGVFGYEQY
>TRBV27|-|many
ASSLSTLYNEQF
>TRBV19|-|-
ASSIYGTNTGELF
>TRBV27|TRBD1|few
ASRHTLGQGVGNSNYGYT
>TRBV9|-|-
ASKRQEGGNEQF
>TRBV2|-|few
ASSEILFSSYNEQF
>TRBV6-2/TRBV6-3|TRBD1|many
ASSSRQGKDTQY
>TRBV5-1|-|-
ASSSTGSQETQY
>TRBV11-1|TRBD2|-
ASSFLVTSGVDTQY
>TRBV30|-|many
AWSTGRGQPQH
>TRBV28|TRBD2|many
ASRGTSVAKNIQY
>TRBV19|-|-
ASSSQTSNQPQH
>TRBV7-3|-|-
ASSSGPAVNTGELF
>TRBV4-1|-|-
ASSHPQETQY
>TRBV7-8|TRBD2|many
ASSLEERERTDTQY
>TRBV12-3/TRBV12-4|-|many
ASIGFENTEAF
>TRBV3-1|-|many
ASSQENIQY
>TRBV28|TRBD1|many
ASSFSRDRPSYEQY
>TRBV5-1|TRBD1|few
ASRSPTGGDSPLH
>TRBV5-1|TRBD2|many
ASSSIAGGTYEQY
>TRBV15|-|-
ATSREGGSSNQPQH
>TRBV20-1|TRBD2|few
SARDPLGGSTAYEQY
>TRBV20-1|-|many
SASGPGDGGYEQY
>TRBV27|-|-
ASSGDKNYGYT
>TRBV25-1|-|-
ASSEPGANVPT
>TRBV12-3/TRBV12-4|-|many
ASSLGEGEQY
>TRBV5-1|TRBD1|-
ASSLRDRGLTSYGYT